This T cell receptor beta chain is drawn from a study of blood T cell repertoires in COVID-19 (dated by TCRdb to 2018 to 2020). For the wider study: The collaborator samples originated in the United States, Italy and Spain and spanned the acute and convalescent phases of COVID-19. The prospective study material was composed of cDNA or gDNA derived from T cells, B-cell-depleted T cells, or PBMCs. Samples came from the ongoing ImmuneRACE study (first 160 participants) plus 1,254 subjects from 6 global collaborators. Nearly every sample came with metadata listing a de-identified subject ID, COVID-19 status, age in years and sex. HLA class I and class II types, where available, came from metadata supplied by the sample provider rather than from assay-based typing. The repertoires were released in a freely available public database intended as a resource for research on the immune response to SARS-CoV-2. Subjects who had been exposed to COVID-19, were actively infected with it, or had recovered from it provided the deeply sampled blood TCRbeta repertoires that made up the dataset.

Whole blood was collected in K2EDTA tubes by collaborating institutions according to the institutions' own protocols. For TCRbeta analysis, collaborators shipped samples as frozen whole blood, isolated PBMCs, or DNA extracted from either of those sample types. This clone is a singleton in its sample. Its antigen is unknown. No quality values exist for individual bases; no much larger clone is one base distant. Overall study results and their limits: How much clinical and demographic metadata was included differed by source and by participant, and the metadata was provided uncurated.

The immunoSEQ Assay, a bias-controlled multiplex PCR, was used to amplify TCRbeta CDR3 regions from genomic DNA. In the original analysis: The number of nucleated cells in each sample was estimated from the amplification of reference gene primers within the assay. To quantify the absolute abundance of each unique TCRbeta CDR3 rearrangement, sequence reads were collapsed and filtered. For each sample, productive Simpson clonality was calculated as the square root of Simpson's diversity index over productive rearrangements. Here the immuneACCESS table is served through TCRdb, limited to in-frame sequences with V and J called. Missing clones are a known gap in these copies; in checked studies unresolved V genes cover under half, and the rest lacks a known reason. V and J calls and clone size are copied from that table; D and trimming were computed from the DNA. The sample has about 160,000 clones on record, approximately 92% of them singletons. The leading ten clones occupy 3.5% to 5% of the sample.

This receptor was identified in a woman between 45 and 60 years old with acute or convalescent COVID-19. Source material: peripheral blood.

The bases read TGTGCCAGCAGTTTCAGTAGCGGAAACACCATATATTTT. Translated, this is CASSFSSGNTIYF. The sequence is built from TRBV12-3 or TRBV12-4 and TRBJ1-3, with the identity of the D gene unclear. The germline ends are 7 bases apart after V is trimmed by 3 bases and J by 4 bases. The CDR3 covers 13 residues, taking in both the cysteine and the phenylalanine. This entry keeps only the CDR3 DNA: 39 bases, framed from base 1.